Listed below are T cell receptor beta chains from one sample, sequenced in a study of technical replicates of blood from a few donors. TCRdb keeps only in-frame clones here, not all; method: immunoSEQ multiplex PCR. The sample contains more than 11,000 clones, approximately 84% of which appear only once. Sequencing was done on a sample of PBMCs. All receptors come from a human donor in good health. CDR3s leave out the opening cysteine and the closing phenylalanine or tryptophan.

CDR3	J	V
ASSLGTGLRDGYT	TRBJ1-2	TRBV5-1
ASSLVRGLPEQY	TRBJ2-7	TRBV5-1
ASSLGPQGTSYEQY	TRBJ2-7	TRBV7-9
ASSYSVGDSYEQY	TRBJ2-7	TRBV6-5
ASSLDPKAYGYT	TRBJ1-2	TRBV7-9
ASSREQNEKLF	TRBJ1-4	TRBV13
ASSRTSGPYEQY	TRBJ2-7	TRBV10-3
ASLSSGVPTQY	TRBJ2-5	TRBV7-9
ASSFKPGQTNTGELF	TRBJ2-2	TRBV9
ASSPQTSTDTQY	TRBJ2-3	TRBV28
ASSPGQGKLDTEAF	TRBJ1-1	TRBV5-1
ASSSQNTIY	TRBJ1-3	TRBV27
ASSLGQGRYEQY	TRBJ2-7	TRBV5-6
ASSHGLAGVNEQF	TRBJ2-1	TRBV4-1
ASSAPPWDRESYEQY	TRBJ2-7	TRBV5-6
ASSKGDRLAGVRTDTQY	TRBJ2-3	TRBV21-1
ASSSPGQGHQPQH	TRBJ1-5	TRBV28
SVDGGTLGPTDTQY	TRBJ2-3	TRBV29-1
ASSLMQTEDWSGGNQPQH	TRBJ1-5	TRBV18
ASSPLGGSGGGELF	TRBJ2-2	TRBV7-7
ASSPSGGGRGGELF	TRBJ2-2	TRBV6-4
SVDWTGGGDAF	TRBJ1-1	TRBV29-1